The 25 T cell receptor beta chains below all came from one sample that was sequenced in a study of blood T cell repertoires in COVID-19. The table came from immunoSEQ multiplex PCR; TCRdb's copy has only in-frame clones and leaves some out. The data hold over 100,000 clones, with over 60% observed a single time. Sequencing input: peripheral blood. These receptors were taken from an elderly woman with acute or convalescent COVID-19.

As regards this clone: Other DNA sequences in this specimen translate into the identical CDR3. The V gene is TRBV7-2, the J gene TRBJ1-6; weak D call: TRBD1 (5 bases). The CDR3 extends over 16 amino acids. From germline, CDR1 is SGHTA and CDR2 FQGNSA. The ends were cut back, 2 bases at V and 2 bases at J, with 10 bases in the middle. DNA of the CDR3: TGTGCCAGCAGCTTACAGCAGGGCGCCTATAATTCACCCCTCCACTTT. As protein: CASSLQQGAYNSPLHF.

The sample holds a few counts of this clone. J is TRBJ2-1 and V is TRBV6-2 or TRBV6-3; 13 bases agree with TRBD2. Losses at the gene ends were 5 bases for V and 2 bases for J; bases not matched to a gene: 12. This CDR3 region has 19 residues. CDR1 is MNHEY, CDR2 SVGEGT, per germline. In nucleotides, the CDR3 is TGTGCCAGCAGTATGGGAGGTGGACTAGCGGGAGTGGCCTACAATGAGCAGTTCTTC. As protein: CASSMGGGLAGVAYNEQFF.

The chain employs TRBV12-5 and TRBJ1-6; D is unresolved. Per germline, CDR1 LGHNT and CDR2 FRNRAP. This CDR3 comprises 13 residues. V lost 1 base to trimming and J lost 6 bases, with 4 bases between them. The CDR3 DNA reads as TGTGCTAGTGGTTTGGGCAGTAATTCACCCCTCCACTTT. Amino acid sequence: CASGLGSNSPLHF.

This clone was picked up one time. The chain carries TRBV19 and TRBJ1-1; D uncertain. The V gene's germline CDR1 is LNHDA and CDR2 SQIVND (reference sequence). CDR3 length equals 14 residues. Trimming pared 11 bases from V and 5 bases from J, leaving 21 bases between. CDR3 nucleotide sequence: TGTGCCGTTTACAATTGGGGAAGGAGGACTGAAGCTTTCTTT. This translates into CAVYNWGRRTEAFF.

The chain carries TRBV10-3 and TRBJ1-1, with 8 bases aligning to TRBD1. Germline assignment: CDR1 ENHRY and CDR2 SYGVKD. Trimming removed 4 bases from V and 5 bases from J; junction bases left unmatched: 9. The CDR3 consists of 15 residues. CDR3 DNA sequence: TGTGCCATCAGTGGGACCACAGGGGGAGGGACTGAAGCTTTCTTT. Encoded protein: CAISGTTGGGTEAFF.

This clone showed up just a few times. The chain combines TRBV4-2 with TRBJ1-3; 8 bases match TRBD1. J lost 1 base, V lost 1 base, and 9 bases had no gene match. The CDR3 is made up of 18 amino acids. Germline V CDR1 and CDR2: LGHNA, YNFKEQ. The CDR3 coding sequence is TGTGCCAGCAGCCAAGTCACAGGGGGGAGTCGGTCTGGAAACACCATATATTTT. Translating it yields CASSQVTGGSRSGNTIYF.

The V and J genes are TRBV10-1 and TRBJ2-2; TRBD1 agrees at 9 bases. This CDR3 is 20 amino acids long. Unmatched junction bases numbered 16, after V lost 0 bases and J lost 5 bases. The germline CDR1 and CDR2 sequences are WNHNN and SYGVQD (reference sequence). CDR3 nucleotide sequence: TGCGCCAGCAGTGAGTCGAAACAGCCCCCGGGACAGGGAGATACCGGGGAGCTGTTTTTT. The encoded protein is CASSESKQPPGQGDTGELFF.

The chain couples TRBV27 to TRBJ1-2, with 7 bases that match TRBD1. V lost 3 bases, J lost 7 bases, and 8 bases stayed unmatched. CDR1 is MNHEY, CDR2 SMNVEV, per germline (reference sequence). This CDR3 spans 14 amino acids. CDR3 protein: CASSFTTGSGGYTF. The CDR3 DNA is TGTGCCAGCAGTTTTACGACAGGGTCGGGTGGCTACACCTTC.

This chain connects TRBV11-2 to TRBJ1-3; D ambiguous. Germline V CDR1 and CDR2: SGHAT, FQNNGV. The CDR3 is 15 amino acids. The V end was cut by 5 bases, the J end by 0 bases, with 11 bases between. DNA for the CDR3: TGTGCCAGCAGCCCCTCACCCAGCTCTGGAAACACCATATATTTT. This codes for CASSPSPSSGNTIYF.

The chain has TRBV19 and TRBJ2-1; TRBD2 matches at 13 bases. V was pared by 4 bases and J by 6 bases, with 6 bases of the junction left unmatched. Germline V CDR1 and CDR2: LNHDA, SQIVND (reference sequence). The length of the CDR3 is 16 residues. In DNA, the CDR3 is TGTGCCAGTAGTACCTCGGGGACTAGCGGGGCCAATGAGCAGTTCTTC. This gives the protein CASSTSGTSGANEQFF.

The sample holds a few counts of this clone. The V gene is TRBV6-1, the J gene TRBJ2-1; the D gene is possibly TRBD2 (6 bases). The CDR3 spans 16 residues. Germline V gene data show CDR1 as MNHNS and CDR2 as SASEGT. The V end was cut by 1 base, the J end by 3 bases, with 13 bases between. The CDR3 DNA is TGTGCCAGCAGTGAAGAGGGCGGGGTGGTCTACAATGAGCAGTTCTTC. As protein: CASSEEGGVVYNEQFF.

The chain recombines TRBV6-5 with TRBJ2-5; D call uncertain. Trimming cost V 10 bases and J 5 bases, with 11 bases left between them. The CDR3 is 11 amino acids. Germline-derived CDR1 and CDR2 are MNHEY and SVGAGI. The CDR3 nucleotides read TGTGCCACCTTACGAGCGGAGACCCAGTACTTC. Its translation is CATLRAETQYF.

This chain joins TRBV5-1 and TRBJ2-1; 8 bases are shared with TRBD2. The trim removed 0 bases at V and 8 bases at J, leaving 10 bases unmatched. This CDR3 region has 16 residues. Germline CDR1 is SGHRS and CDR2 is YFSETQ. CDR3 residues: CASSLASGGLFDEQFF. The CDR3 DNA reads TGCGCCAGCAGCTTGGCCTCGGGAGGGCTCTTTGATGAGCAGTTCTTC.

The chain employs TRBV12-3 or TRBV12-4 and TRBJ1-5; D gene ambiguous. Trimming cost V 3 bases and J 4 bases, with 7 bases left between them. The CDR3 consists of 13 residues. CDR3 sequence: CASSFSHNQPQHF. The CDR3, as DNA: TGTGCCAGCAGTTTTTCCCATAATCAGCCCCAGCATTTT.

The rearrangement joins TRBV9 to TRBJ2-1, with 14 bases that match TRBD2. V was clipped by 6 bases and J by 8 bases; unmatched bases: 7. The CDR3 length is 15 residues. Germline CDR1 reads SGDLS; CDR2 reads YYNGEE. CDR3 in DNA: TGTGCCAGCACGAGGACTAGCGGGGGGATGCATGAGCAGTTCTTC. Protein sequence: CASTRTSGGMHEQFF.

The chain has TRBV9 and TRBJ1-1, with D possibly matching TRBD1 (6 bases). The CDR3 length is 13 residues. Trimming left V 4 bases short and J 4 bases short, with 11 bases between. The germline gives CDR1 SGDLS, CDR2 YYNGEE. The CDR3 here is CASSPQGGTEAFF. The CDR3 DNA is TGTGCCAGCAGCCCCCAAGGGGGCACTGAAGCTTTCTTT.

This clone was picked up a small number of times. The chain has TRBV28 and TRBJ2-5; TRBD1 matches 8 bases. Germline trimming cut 5 bases from V and 5 bases from J; bases unmatched to any gene: 10. The germline V gene encodes CDR1 MDHEN and CDR2 SYDVKM. This CDR3 has 15 amino acids. This chain's CDR3 is CASSAPGGLGETQYF. CDR3 nucleotide sequence: TGTGCCAGCAGTGCCCCAGGGGGCTTGGGGGAGACCCAGTACTTC. The whole variable domain, remainder taken from reference TRBV28 and TRBJ2-5, is DVKVTQSSRYLVKRTGEKVFLECVQDMDHENMFWYRQDPGLGLRLIYFSYDVKMKEKGDIPEGYSVSREKKERFSLILESASTNQTSMYLCASSAPGGLGETQYFGPGTRLLVL.

The V call is TRBV6-5, the J call TRBJ1-2; 7 positions match TRBD1. J lost 5 bases, V lost 6 bases, and 9 bases had no gene match. CDR1 is MNHEY, CDR2 SVGAGI, per germline. This CDR3 is 14 amino acids long. The CDR3 region is CASRSTGVGYGYTF. The DNA of the CDR3 is TGTGCCAGCAGATCTACAGGGGTGGGGTATGGCTACACCTTC.

This chain connects TRBV29-1 to TRBJ2-1; 7 nucleotides agree with TRBD2. Germline CDR1 SQVTM, CDR2 ANQGSEA. This CDR3 is built from 15 residues. With 1 base clipped from V and 4 bases from J, the junction kept 7 bases outside the gene matches. This CDR3 reads CSVEGGLAVYNEQFF. CDR3 nucleotide sequence: TGCAGCGTTGAAGGAGGGCTAGCGGTATACAATGAGCAGTTCTTC.

This clone was counted a few times. The CDR3 protein is CASSQDRAAGGYTF. The CDR3, as DNA: TGCGCCAGCAGCCAAGATAGGGCCGCGGGGGGCTACACCTTC. The chain carries TRBV4-3 and TRBJ1-2; no firm D call. This CDR3 region has 14 residues. Trimming pared 0 bases from V and 8 bases from J, leaving 13 bases between. Germline loops: CDR1 LGHNA, CDR2 YSLEER.

A single count supports this clone. The chain carries TRBV13 and TRBJ2-2; 13 bases agree with TRBD2. This CDR3 has 17 amino acids. V was clipped by 4 bases and J by 4 bases; unmatched bases: 6. Germline V CDR1 and CDR2: PRHDT, FYEKMQ (reference sequence). This CDR3 is CASSSLGTSGVTGELFF. CDR3 in DNA: TGTGCCAGCAGCTCCCTAGGGACTAGCGGGGTCACCGGGGAGCTGTTTTTT. Full variable domain (missing parts from reference TRBV13 and TRBJ2-2): AAGVIQSPRHLIKEKRETATLKCYPIPRHDTVYWYQQGPGQDPQFLISFYEKMQSDKGSIPDRFSAQQFSDYHSELNMSSLELGDSALYFCASSSLGTSGVTGELFFGEGSRLTVL.

This clone has just a few counts. V usage is TRBV19 and J usage is TRBJ1-1; no reliable D call. V lost 5 bases to trimming and J lost 1 base, with 8 bases between them. This CDR3 contains 13 residues. Germline V gene data show CDR1 as LNHDA and CDR2 as SQIVND (reference sequence). CDR3 DNA: TGTGCCAGTAGTGTAAACTCGAACACTGAAGCTTTCTTT. The encoded protein is CASSVNSNTEAFF.

This clone was picked up a small number of times. V is TRBV4-3 and J is TRBJ1-3; perhaps TRBD1 as D (6 bases). The germline V gene encodes CDR1 LGHNA and CDR2 YSLEER. This CDR3 is 20 amino acids long. Trimming cost V 0 bases and J 6 bases, with 27 bases left between them. CDR3 loop: CASSQDNRQGRVKASNTIYF. CDR3 sequence (DNA): TGCGCCAGCAGCCAAGATAACCGGCAGGGGAGGGTCAAAGCTTCAAACACCATATATTTT.

This clone showed up just a few times. The chain couples TRBV3-1 (or the pseudogene TRBV3-2) to TRBJ1-2; the match to TRBD1 covers 7 bases. V trimming: 0 bases; J trimming: 4 bases; junction bases outside the gene matches: 5. CDR1 LGHDT and CDR2 YNNKEL come from the germline V gene (reference sequence). CDR3 length equals 15 residues. CDR3 region: CASSQEIQGTYGYTF. As DNA, the CDR3 is TGTGCCAGCAGCCAAGAAATACAGGGGACCTATGGCTACACCTTC.

This clone was counted only a few times. The rearrangement uses TRBV16 and TRBJ1-2; 8 bases are a match to TRBD1. The V gene end was trimmed by 2 bases and the J gene end by 7 bases; junction bases not matched to a gene: 3. The CDR3 is 13 amino acids. The V gene's germline CDR1 is KGHSY and CDR2 FQNENV. CDR3 nucleotide sequence: TGTGCCAGCAGCCAACAGGGGGCCGGTGGCTACACCTTC. It translates to CASSQQGAGGYTF.